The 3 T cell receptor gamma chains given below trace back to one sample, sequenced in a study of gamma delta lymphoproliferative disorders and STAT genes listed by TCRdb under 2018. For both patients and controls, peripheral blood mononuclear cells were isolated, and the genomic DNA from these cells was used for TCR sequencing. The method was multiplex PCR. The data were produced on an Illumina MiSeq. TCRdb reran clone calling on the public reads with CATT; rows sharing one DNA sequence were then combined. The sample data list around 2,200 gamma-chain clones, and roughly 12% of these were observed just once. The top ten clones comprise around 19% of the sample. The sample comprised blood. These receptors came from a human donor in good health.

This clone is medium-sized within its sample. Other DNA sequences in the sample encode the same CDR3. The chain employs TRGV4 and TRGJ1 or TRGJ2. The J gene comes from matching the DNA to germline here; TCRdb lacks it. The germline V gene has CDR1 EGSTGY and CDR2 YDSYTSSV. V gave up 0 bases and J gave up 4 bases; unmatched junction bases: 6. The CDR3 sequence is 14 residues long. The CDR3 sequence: CATWDGPGYYKKLF. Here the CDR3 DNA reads TGTGCCACCTGGGATGGGCCCGGGTATTATAAGAAACTCTTT.

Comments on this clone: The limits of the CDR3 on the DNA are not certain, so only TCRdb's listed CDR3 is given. CDR3 residues: CTTVPAGLPRKKLF. No J gene was named, though the V gene is TRGV11. TRGV11 is an ORF for which the function is uncertain. 14 amino acids form the CDR3, both terminal residues included.

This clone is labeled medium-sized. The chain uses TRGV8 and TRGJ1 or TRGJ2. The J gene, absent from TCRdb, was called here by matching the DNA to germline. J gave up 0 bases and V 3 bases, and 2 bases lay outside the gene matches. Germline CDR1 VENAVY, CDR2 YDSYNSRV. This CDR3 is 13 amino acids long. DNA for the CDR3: TGTGCCACCTGGGATTTGAATTATTATAAGAAACTCTTT. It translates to CATWDLNYYKKLF.